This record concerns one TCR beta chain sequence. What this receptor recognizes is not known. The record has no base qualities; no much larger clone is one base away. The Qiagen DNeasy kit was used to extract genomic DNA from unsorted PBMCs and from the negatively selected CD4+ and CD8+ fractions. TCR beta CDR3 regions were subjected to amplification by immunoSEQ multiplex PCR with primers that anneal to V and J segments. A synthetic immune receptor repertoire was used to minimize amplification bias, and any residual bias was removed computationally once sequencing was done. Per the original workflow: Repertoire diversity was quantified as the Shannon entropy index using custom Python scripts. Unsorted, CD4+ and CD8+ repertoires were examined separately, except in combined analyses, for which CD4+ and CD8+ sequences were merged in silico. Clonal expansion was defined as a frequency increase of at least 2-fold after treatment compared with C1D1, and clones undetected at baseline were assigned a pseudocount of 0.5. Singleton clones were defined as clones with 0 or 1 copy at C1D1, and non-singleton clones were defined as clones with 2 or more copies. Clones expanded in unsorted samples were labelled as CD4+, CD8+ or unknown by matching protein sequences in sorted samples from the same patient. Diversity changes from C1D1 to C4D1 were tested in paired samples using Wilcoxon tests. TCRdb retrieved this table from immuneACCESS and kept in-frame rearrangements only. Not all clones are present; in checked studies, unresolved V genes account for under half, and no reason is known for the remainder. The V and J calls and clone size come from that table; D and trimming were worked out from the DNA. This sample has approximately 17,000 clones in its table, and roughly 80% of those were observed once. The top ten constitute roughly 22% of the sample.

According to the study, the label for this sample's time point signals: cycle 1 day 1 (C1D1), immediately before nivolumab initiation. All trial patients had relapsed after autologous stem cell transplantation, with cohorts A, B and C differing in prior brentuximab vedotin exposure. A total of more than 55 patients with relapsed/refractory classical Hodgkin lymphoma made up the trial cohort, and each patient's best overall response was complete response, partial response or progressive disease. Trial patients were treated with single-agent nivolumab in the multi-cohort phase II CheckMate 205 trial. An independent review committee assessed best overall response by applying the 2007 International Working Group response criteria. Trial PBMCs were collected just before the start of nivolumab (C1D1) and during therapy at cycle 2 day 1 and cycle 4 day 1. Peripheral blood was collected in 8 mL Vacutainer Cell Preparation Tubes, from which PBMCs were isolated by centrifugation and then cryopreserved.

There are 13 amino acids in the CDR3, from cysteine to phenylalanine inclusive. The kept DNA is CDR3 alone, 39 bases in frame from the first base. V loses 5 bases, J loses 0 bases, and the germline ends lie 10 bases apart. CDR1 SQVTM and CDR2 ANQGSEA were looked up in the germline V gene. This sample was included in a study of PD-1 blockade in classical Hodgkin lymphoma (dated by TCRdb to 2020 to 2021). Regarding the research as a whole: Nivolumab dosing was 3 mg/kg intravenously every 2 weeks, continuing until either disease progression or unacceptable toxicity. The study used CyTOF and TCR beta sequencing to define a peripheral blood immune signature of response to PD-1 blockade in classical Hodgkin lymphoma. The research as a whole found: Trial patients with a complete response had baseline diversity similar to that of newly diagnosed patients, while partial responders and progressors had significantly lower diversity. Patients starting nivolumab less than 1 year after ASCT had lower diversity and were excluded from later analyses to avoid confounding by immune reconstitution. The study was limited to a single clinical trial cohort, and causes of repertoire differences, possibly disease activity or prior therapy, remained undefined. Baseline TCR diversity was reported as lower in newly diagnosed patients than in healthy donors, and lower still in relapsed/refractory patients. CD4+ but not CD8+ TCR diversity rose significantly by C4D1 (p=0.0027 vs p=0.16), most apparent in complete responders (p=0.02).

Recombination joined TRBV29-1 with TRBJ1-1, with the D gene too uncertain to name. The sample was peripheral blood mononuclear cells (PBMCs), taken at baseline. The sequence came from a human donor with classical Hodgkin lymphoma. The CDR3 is CSVTVPMNTEAFF. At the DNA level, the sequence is TGCAGCGTTACCGTGCCCATGAACACTGAAGCTTTCTTT.